Following are 15 T cell receptor beta chains from one sample sequenced in a study of T-cell reconstitution after alpha-beta-depleted transplantation in children (dated by TCRdb to 2015 to 2016). Libraries were made using PCR. TCRdb records Illumina HiSeq 2500 as the sequencer. To normalize quantification of the TCRbeta repertoire, the TCR libraries were built with molecular barcoding that relied on unique molecular identifiers. TCRdb took the public reads, trimmed them with fastp at Q25, ran MiXCR for clone calling and kept in-frame beta chains. Entries are consolidated by CDR3 protein sequence, retaining the most common genes and DNA. This sample comprises over 200,000 distinct CDR3 sequences, roughly a tenth of them detected only once. Clones ranked in the top ten supply roughly 6.2% of the sample. This sample comprised PBMCs from the stem cell graft donor, obtained from the stem cell graft. The receptors stem from a human donor who donated a stem cell graft to a child with acute lymphoblastic leukemia.

This clonotype turned up a few times. The chain joins TRBV5-1 to TRBJ1-5; 9 bases line up with TRBD1. With V trimmed by 0 bases and J by 7 bases, 5 bases remained unmatched. CDR3 size: 15 residues. Germline values: CDR1 SGHRS, CDR2 YFSETQ. CDR3 sequence reads: CASSLGDRVGQPQHF. The CDR3 region has the DNA TGCGCCAGCAGCTTGGGGGACAGGGTAGGGCAGCCCCAGCATTTT.

The sample holds many counts of this clonotype. The rearrangement links TRBV29-1 to TRBJ2-2; 7 bases match TRBD1. Losses at the gene ends were 2 bases for V and 0 bases for J; bases not matched to a gene: 3. The CDR3 runs 15 residues. Germline lookup yields CDR1 SQVTM and CDR2 ANQGSEA. CDR3 bases: TGCAGCGTTGAAACAGGGGCGACGAACACCGGGGAGCTGTTTTTT. This translates into CSVETGATNTGELFF.

V usage is TRBV7-2 and J usage is TRBJ1-5; 8 bases agree with TRBD1. Germline V CDR1 and CDR2: SGHTA, FQGNSA. The CDR3 runs to 16 residues. Unmatched junction bases numbered 6, after V lost 3 bases and J lost 2 bases. This CDR3 reads CASSLGTGGGNQPQHF. CDR3 nucleotide sequence: TGTGCCAGCAGCTTGGGGACAGGTGGGGGCAATCAGCCCCAGCATTTT. The full variable domain, rest sourced from reference TRBV7-2 and TRBJ1-5, is GAGVSQSPSNKVTEKGKDVELRCDPISGHTALYWYRQSLGQGLEFLIYFQGNSAPDKSGLPSDRFSAERTGGSVSTLTIQRTQQEDSAVYLCASSLGTGGGNQPQHFGDGTRLSIL.

There are a few counts of this clonotype. V and J are TRBV27 and TRBJ1-1; maybe TRBD1 (5 bases). Between the trimmed V and J ends, which lost 0 bases and 5 bases, there was a span of 16 bases. Germline assignment: CDR1 MNHEY and CDR2 SMNVEV (reference sequence). The CDR3 runs to 16 residues. CDR3 DNA: TGTGCCAGCAGTTTATCGACCCCAAGGGCAGGGACTGAAGCTTTCTTT. Protein: CASSLSTPRAGTEAFF.

This clonotype has only a few counts. V is TRBV6-1 and J is TRBJ1-4, with D possibly being TRBD1 (6 bases). CDR1 and CDR2 (germline): MNHNS, SASEGT. This CDR3 spans 17 amino acids. V lost 4 bases, J lost 0 bases, and 15 bases lay in between. This CDR3 reads CASSGGPEDATNEKLFF. In DNA, the CDR3 is TGTGCCAGCAGTGGGGGGCCCGAAGATGCAACTAATGAAAAACTGTTTTTT.

This clonotype was observed at least ten times. The J gene is TRBJ2-5, the V gene TRBV29-1; D is possibly TRBD1 (5 bases). Germline V gene data show CDR1 as SQVTM and CDR2 as ANQGSEA. The CDR3 is 12 amino acids. Trimming took 4 bases from V and 5 from J, leaving 11 bases between them. CDR3 nucleotides: TGCAGCGTTGGAGGACACAAGGAGACCCAGTACTTC. This translates into CSVGGHKETQYF.

This clonotype has more than one count but fewer than ten. The chain links TRBV12-3 or TRBV12-4 to TRBJ2-5; 8 bases align to TRBD2. The J segment lost 5 bases and the V segment lost 6 bases, leaving 5 bases of the junction unmatched. The CDR3 spans 13 residues. The CDR3 DNA follows: TGTGCCAGCAGGCTATCTAGCGGGGAGACCCAGTACTTC. Residues: CASRLSSGETQYF.

The V gene is TRBV6-5, the J gene TRBJ2-3; TRBD1 agrees at 8 bases. Per the germline V gene, CDR1 is MNHEY and CDR2 is SVGAGI. CDR3 length equals 16 residues. V lost 2 bases, J lost 2 bases, and 6 bases stayed unmatched. The CDR3 is CASSYEAGGITDTQYF. Here the CDR3 DNA reads TGTGCCAGCAGTTACGAGGCAGGGGGCATCACAGATACGCAGTATTTT.

This clonotype was observed at least ten times. This chain joins TRBV29-1 and TRBJ2-7, with D unclear. Trimming pared 5 bases from V and 3 bases from J, leaving 14 bases between. This CDR3 comprises 13 residues. Germline CDR1 reads SQVTM; CDR2 reads ANQGSEA. CDR3: CSVWEGISYEQYF. The CDR3 nucleotides read TGCAGCGTTTGGGAAGGGATTAGCTACGAGCAGTACTTC.

This clonotype was recorded at least ten times. V usage is TRBV4-2 and J usage is TRBJ2-1; D might be TRBD2 (5 bases). The CDR3 spans 15 residues. Trimming removed 0 bases from V and 4 bases from J, with 10 bases in between. Germline V CDR1 and CDR2: LGHNA, YNFKEQ. CDR3 residues: CASSQEARRYNEQFF. For the CDR3, the DNA is TGTGCCAGCAGCCAAGAAGCCAGGAGGTACAATGAGCAGTTCTTC.

The CDR3 protein is CASSLAGSFYGYTF. The CDR3 DNA follows: TGTGCCAGCAGCTTAGCCGGGAGCTTTTATGGCTACACCTTC. V usage is TRBV7-8 and J usage is TRBJ1-2; D gene uncertain. Between the trimmed V and J ends, which lost 0 bases and 5 bases, there was a span of 10 bases. There are 14 residues in the CDR3. Per germline, CDR1 SGHVS and CDR2 FQNEAQ.

This clonotype was observed a handful of times. The rearrangement joins TRBV5-1 to TRBJ2-5; D gene uncertain. Germline CDR1 reads SGHRS; CDR2 reads YFSETQ. The V gene lost 7 bases and the J gene lost 2 bases, with 9 bases spanning the gap. This CDR3 spans 12 amino acids. The CDR3 DNA follows: TGCGCCAGCTACTTAACACAAGAGACCCAGTACTTC. Protein: CASYLTQETQYF.

This clonotype was found a few times. The chain employs TRBV6-5 and TRBJ1-1; possible D gene TRBD1, 6 bases. The CDR3 loop spans 14 amino acids. V lost 4 bases and J 5 bases, leaving 14 bases between the germline ends. CDR1 MNHEY and CDR2 SVGAGI come from the germline V gene. For the CDR3, the DNA is TGTGCCAGCAGTTCCAGAACAGGGACAACTGAAGCTTTCTTT. Encoded protein: CASSSRTGTTEAFF.

This clonotype was detected ten times or more. V gene TRBV5-1 combines with J gene TRBJ1-1; D may be TRBD1 (5 bases). CDR1 is SGHRS, CDR2 YFSETQ, per germline. The CDR3 contains 15 residues. Trimming pared 0 bases from V and 1 base from J, leaving 10 bases between. The CDR3 loop reads CASSLVAGSNTEAFF. CDR3 coding DNA: TGCGCCAGCAGCTTGGTGGCAGGGTCGAACACTGAAGCTTTCTTT.

This chain connects TRBV6-1 to TRBJ1-4; 7 bases agree with TRBD1. With 6 bases clipped from V and 7 bases from J, the junction kept 11 bases outside the gene matches. This CDR3 is 15 amino acids long. CDR1 MNHNS and CDR2 SASEGT come from the germline V gene. The CDR3 region is CASSTTGATTEKLFF. DNA for the CDR3: TGTGCCAGCAGCACAACAGGGGCGACGACTGAAAAACTGTTTTTT.